The 27 T cell receptor beta chains listed next were all sequenced from one sample in a study of blood T cell repertoires in COVID-19. The data were produced by immunoSEQ multiplex PCR, yet TCRdb's version contains in-frame clones alone and is incomplete. This sample has around 190,000 clones, with around 79% found just once. Sequencing used peripheral blood. These receptor sequences come from a woman in her fifties or sixties with acute or convalescent COVID-19.

J is TRBJ1-2 and V is TRBV9; D call uncertain. Germline-derived CDR1 and CDR2 are SGDLS and YYNGEE. Trimming pared 0 bases from V and 7 bases from J, leaving 13 bases between. This CDR3 spans 14 amino acids. This CDR3 reads CASSVASGVGGYTF. The CDR3 DNA reads as TGTGCCAGCAGCGTAGCGTCGGGAGTTGGTGGCTACACCTTC.

The CDR3 DNA reads TGCGCCAGCATCCGGGCGGGAGGAGGGAATGAGCAGTTCTTC. This sequence encodes CASIRAGGGNEQFF. The rearrangement uses TRBV5-1 and TRBJ2-1, with 8 bases identical to TRBD2. The germline V gene has CDR1 SGHRS and CDR2 YFSETQ. CDR3 length equals 14 residues. V was clipped by 6 bases and J by 7 bases; unmatched bases: 9. Full variable domain (remainder filled in from reference TRBV5-1 and TRBJ2-1): KAGVTQTPRYLIKTRGQQVTLSCSPISGHRSVSWYQQTPGQGLQFLFEYFSETQRNKGNFPGRFSGRQFSNSRSEMNVSTLELGDSALYLCASIRAGGGNEQFFGPGTRLTVL.

This chain links TRBV2 with TRBJ1-2, with TRBD1 matching over 7 bases. Germline V gene data show CDR1 as SNHLY and CDR2 as FYNNEI. Trimming took 6 bases from V and 8 from J; bases not matched to a gene: 6. The CDR3 spans 12 residues. The CDR3 DNA is TGTGCCAGCAGGCCAGGGGGAGGAGGCTACACCTTC. The encoded protein is CASRPGGGGYTF.

A few counts support this clone. The CDR3 protein is CASSSSGNEQFF. CDR3 DNA: TGTGCCAGCAGCTCTTCGGGCAATGAGCAGTTCTTC. The V gene is TRBV11-2, the J gene TRBJ2-1; D not certain. The CDR3 is 12 residues long. Germline loops: CDR1 SGHAT, CDR2 FQNNGV. V lost 4 bases and J 6 bases, leaving 7 bases between the germline ends.

V is TRBV10-1 and J is TRBJ2-2, with a tentative D call TRBD2 (6 bases). From germline, CDR1 is WNHNN and CDR2 SYGVQD (reference sequence). The CDR3 is made up of 16 amino acids. Trimming cost V 4 bases and J 0 bases, with 12 bases left between them. Written as DNA, the CDR3 is TGCGCCAGCAGTGGAGGCGAGCGGGCGAACACCGGGGAGCTGTTTTTT. Encoded protein: CASSGGERANTGELFF.

The rearrangement uses TRBV10-3 and TRBJ1-1; 9 bases line up with TRBD1. Trimming cost V 7 bases and J 1 base; bases outside gene matches: 4. CDR1 ENHRY and CDR2 SYGVKD come from the germline V gene. The CDR3 covers 14 residues. The CDR3 DNA sequence: TGTGCCATCAAAAGACAGGGGGAGAACACTGAAGCTTTCTTT. This sequence encodes CAIKRQGENTEAFF.

The gene calls are TRBV28 and TRBJ1-5; 8 nucleotides match TRBD1. Unmatched junction bases numbered 14, after V lost 5 bases and J lost 2 bases. Germline V CDR1 and CDR2: MDHEN, SYDVKM. The CDR3 runs to 18 residues. The CDR3 bases are TGTGCCAGCAGTACCGGACAGGGAGTGATTGGGGGCAATCAGCCCCAGCATTTT. Amino acids: CASSTGQGVIGGNQPQHF. The full variable domain, its missing parts supplied by reference TRBV28 and TRBJ1-5, is DVKVTQSSRYLVKRTGEKVFLECVQDMDHENMFWYRQDPGLGLRLIYFSYDVKMKEKGDIPEGYSVSREKKERFSLILESASTNQTSMYLCASSTGQGVIGGNQPQHFGDGTRLSIL.

The chain is built from TRBV25-1 and TRBJ2-5; unclear D gene. V was shortened by 1 base and J by 2 bases, with 11 bases between the two germline ends. The CDR3 loop spans 15 amino acids. Germline-derived CDR1 and CDR2 are MGHDK and SYGVNS. CDR3 in amino acids: CASSEWLGSQETQYF. CDR3 nucleotides: TGTGCCAGCAGTGAATGGCTTGGTTCGCAAGAGACCCAGTACTTC.

The chain employs TRBV7-2 and TRBJ2-5; 9 bases fit TRBD2. The CDR3 has 17 amino acids. Losses at the gene ends were 4 bases for V and 5 bases for J; bases not matched to a gene: 14. Germline CDR1 and CDR2: SGHTA and FQGNSA. The CDR3 sequence: CASSYNPGGGGRETQYF. CDR3 sequence (DNA): TGTGCCAGCAGCTACAATCCTGGCGGGGGGGGTCGGGAGACCCAGTACTTC.

The chain employs TRBV19 and TRBJ2-7; a weak D match, TRBD2 (6 bases). The V gene lost 0 bases and the J gene lost 5 bases, with 26 bases spanning the gap. Germline V gives CDR1 LNHDA, CDR2 SQIVND (reference sequence). This CDR3 has 19 amino acids. CDR3 loop: CASSIDIPRRVLVPNEQYF. The DNA for the CDR3 is TGTGCCAGTAGTATAGATATCCCCCGGAGGGTCTTAGTTCCCAACGAGCAGTACTTC.

The rearrangement links TRBV6-6 to TRBJ1-1, with TRBD1 as a possible D gene (5 bases). The CDR3 totals 15 residues. CDR1 and CDR2 (germline): MNHNY, SVGAGI (reference sequence). Between the trimmed V and J ends, which lost 7 bases and 6 bases, there was a span of 21 bases. CDR3 DNA sequence: TGTGCCAGCACCCCTACGGGGGTTTGGGGCTCTGAAGCTTTCTTT. This gives the protein CASTPTGVWGSEAFF.

CDR3 coding DNA: TGCGCCAGCAGCCAAGATAAAACAGCCTTCTACAATGAGCAGTTCTTC. Residues: CASSQDKTAFYNEQFF. The gene calls are TRBV4-3 and TRBJ2-1; D is unclear. Germline V lookup: CDR1 LGHNA, CDR2 YSLEER. With 0 bases removed from V and 3 bases from J, the gap between germline ends came to 12 bases. The CDR3 covers 16 residues.

The V call is TRBV5-1, the J call TRBJ2-1; 11 bases fit TRBD1. This CDR3 spans 13 amino acids. The germline V gene encodes CDR1 SGHRS and CDR2 YFSETQ. The junction had 6 bases not matched to a gene; V was cut back by 9 bases and J by 7 bases. The CDR3 DNA is TGCGCCACCTCGGGACAGGGGGATAATGAGCAGTTCTTC. It encodes CATSGQGDNEQFF.

The chain joins TRBV9 to TRBJ1-1; D gene ambiguous. The germline V gene encodes CDR1 SGDLS and CDR2 YYNGEE. The CDR3 sequence is 13 residues long. Deletions cut 0 bases from V and 4 bases from J, with 7 bases between. CDR3 loop: CASSVESGTEAFF. The CDR3 DNA follows: TGTGCCAGCAGCGTAGAAAGCGGCACTGAAGCTTTCTTT.

The rearrangement joins TRBV6-2 or TRBV6-3 to TRBJ1-1; the D gene is possibly TRBD1 (6 bases). CDR3 length: 14 residues. Trimming pared 5 bases from V and 2 bases from J, leaving 12 bases between. Looked up from germline, CDR1 is MNHEY and CDR2 is SVGEGT. The CDR3 coding sequence is TGTGCCAGCAGTCGCCAACAGGGAAACACTGAAGCTTTCTTT. Translated, it gives CASSRQQGNTEAFF.

This chain joins TRBV9 and TRBJ2-1; 11 nucleotides match TRBD2. After removal of 2 bases from V and 8 bases from J, the junction contained 12 bases not matched to a gene. CDR1 is SGDLS and CDR2 is YYNGEE in the germline V gene. The CDR3 consists of 17 residues. The CDR3 is CASSVPPGTSGLDEQFF. CDR3 sequence (DNA): TGTGCCAGCAGCGTGCCCCCCGGGACTAGCGGTCTCGATGAGCAGTTCTTC.

The rearrangement uses TRBV6-5 and TRBJ2-1, with 7 bases lining up with TRBD2. The CDR3 spans 15 residues. V shed 1 base and J 3 bases; nucleotides not matched to a gene: 3. In germline, CDR1 is MNHEY, CDR2 SVGAGI. The CDR3 spells CASSYFAGDYNEQFF. CDR3 coding DNA: TGTGCCAGCAGTTACTTCGCGGGGGACTACAATGAGCAGTTCTTC.

This clone showed up just once. V usage is TRBV6-2 or TRBV6-3 and J usage is TRBJ1-5; the D is unclear. The CDR3 totals 15 residues. The germline V gene has CDR1 MNHEY and CDR2 SVGEGT. Trimming removed 2 bases from V and 3 bases from J, with 11 bases in between. CDR3: CASSYVEGINQPQHF. The CDR3 DNA reads as TGTGCCAGCAGTTACGTCGAGGGTATCAATCAGCCCCAGCATTTT.

The rearrangement uses TRBV6-5 and TRBJ1-5; 8 positions agree with TRBD1. With V trimmed by 6 bases and J by 2 bases, 3 bases remained unmatched. CDR3 length: 14 amino acids. The germline CDR1 and CDR2 sequences are MNHEY and SVGAGI. CDR3: CASRLDRGNQPQHF. CDR3 nucleotide sequence: TGTGCCAGCAGATTGGACAGGGGCAATCAGCCCCAGCATTTT.

The chain employs TRBV6-1 and TRBJ1-1; 7 bases match TRBD1. This CDR3 contains 14 residues. The V segment lost 2 bases and the J segment 3 bases; nucleotides outside the gene matches: 3. The germline V gene has CDR1 MNHNS and CDR2 SASEGT. The CDR3 nucleotides read TGTGCCAGCAGTGAACAGGGGGGCGACACTGAAGCTTTCTTT. This gives the protein CASSEQGGDTEAFF.

This sequence joins TRBV30 and TRBJ2-7; no clear D gene. The CDR3 covers 12 residues. The V gene lost 3 bases and the J gene lost 7 bases, with 13 bases spanning the gap. Germline CDR1 GTSNPN, CDR2 SVGIG (reference sequence). The CDR3: CAWSARVGEQYF. The CDR3 nucleotides are TGTGCCTGGAGCGCCCGGGTAGGTGAGCAGTACTTC.

The J gene is TRBJ2-1, the V gene TRBV6-6; 8 nucleotides align to TRBD2. This CDR3 spans 15 amino acids. Germline CDR1 MNHNY, CDR2 SVGAGI (reference sequence). V lost 7 bases, J lost 5 bases, and 10 bases stayed unmatched. The CDR3 DNA reads TGTGCCAGCACCCCCGGGGGGGGAGAGGACAATGAGCAGTTCTTC. Its translation is CASTPGGGEDNEQFF.

This chain joins TRBV28 and TRBJ2-1, with 12 bases aligning to TRBD2. This CDR3 comprises 17 residues. V shed 4 bases and J 3 bases; nucleotides not matched to a gene: 7. Germline V CDR1 and CDR2: MDHEN, SYDVKM. The CDR3 nucleotides read TGTGCCAGCAGTTCTCCCCTACTAGCGGGGGGCTACAATGAGCAGTTCTTC. This sequence encodes CASSSPLLAGGYNEQFF.

The chain links TRBV29-1 to TRBJ1-1, with TRBD1 as a possible D gene (6 bases). The V end lost 4 bases, the J end lost 0 bases, and 12 bases lay between the germline ends. This CDR3 has 14 residues. Germline CDR1 reads SQVTM; CDR2 reads ANQGSEA. Here the CDR3 reads CSVAGQRMNTEAFF. DNA for the CDR3: TGCAGCGTTGCAGGACAGAGAATGAACACTGAAGCTTTCTTT.

The rearrangement joins TRBV3-1 (or the pseudogene TRBV3-2) to TRBJ2-5; D not certain. The V gene's germline CDR1 is LGHDT and CDR2 YNNKEL (reference sequence). The V and J ends lost 6 bases and 0 bases respectively, with 11 bases between them. The CDR3 totals 14 residues. CDR3 nucleotide sequence: TGTGCCAGCAGACGCGGCCCAAACCAAGAGACCCAGTACTTC. This gives the protein CASRRGPNQETQYF.

This clone has a handful of counts. The V and J genes are TRBV13 and TRBJ2-5; 7 positions match TRBD1. The length of the CDR3 is 15 residues. Trimming cost V 2 bases and J 1 base; bases outside gene matches: 4. In germline, CDR1 is PRHDT, CDR2 FYEKMQ (reference sequence). CDR3 coding DNA: TGTGCCAGCAGCTTAAACGACAGGGCCCAAGAGACCCAGTACTTC. Translation gives CASSLNDRAQETQYF.

J is TRBJ2-1 and V is TRBV19; 14 nucleotides line up with TRBD2. Germline CDR1 reads LNHDA; CDR2 reads SQIVND (reference sequence). With 4 bases clipped from V and 4 bases from J, the junction kept 6 bases outside the gene matches. The CDR3 is 17 amino acids. DNA of the CDR3: TGTGCCAGTAGTAGACTAGCGGGAGGGCTATCTTACAATGAGCAGTTCTTC. Translated, it gives CASSRLAGGLSYNEQFF.